The entry below describes one TCR beta chain. Its specificity is unknown. The CD8+ and CD4+ T cells were isolated magnetically using a negative isolation approach, whereas the TEMRA cells were enriched by FACS. Germline V gene data show CDR1 as DFQATT and CDR2 as SNEGSKA (reference sequence). This CDR3 contains 13 residues. V was clipped by 3 bases and J by 9 bases, with 15 bases between them. The RNA input was about 0.45 to 1 ug, and it was reverse transcribed with random hexamers. TCRdb ran MiXCR on the immunoSEQ multiplex PCR reads and lists one entry per CDR3 protein. The data contain about 190,000 distinct CDR3 sequences, 95% of them singletons. The data are from a study of CD8 T cells in Susac syndrome. On the study more broadly: When their blood was taken, the Susac syndrome patients had either not yet had any therapy, were taking corticosteroids, or were taking intravenous immunoglobulin alone. Study outcomes and limitations: It was acknowledged in the study that its TCR sequencing and HLA analysis involved a relatively small number of individuals.

The chain joins TRBV20-1 to TRBJ2-4; D possibly uses TRBD1 or TRBD2 (5 bases each). The TCR comes from a human donor with Susac syndrome. Source material: CD8+ T cells from PBMCs. CDR3 coding DNA: TGCAGTGCTAGTGATCCATGGGGGACCATTCAGTACTTC. Protein sequence: CSASDPWGTIQYF.